This TCR beta chain was recovered during a study of T cell repertoires in cytomegalovirus infection. Study-wide context: Recently identified HLA-C-restricted CMV epitopes were among the peptides used. Indicated by public TCR beta signatures were CMV infection and matching HLA type. Study outcomes and limitations: Across the ex vivo response, the dominant clonotypes were HLA-C-restricted CMV-specific TCR beta clonotypes.

For this clonotype: The antigen remains undetermined. A much more abundant neighbour one base away suggests this may be a read error. Likely a read error: the CDR3 ends without its conserved phenylalanine or tryptophan.

The CDR3 contains 15 residues. The V gene's germline CDR1 is SGHTA and CDR2 FQGNSA. V lost 5 bases, J lost 0 bases, and 6 bases stayed unmatched. TCRdb passed the reads through MiXCR, listing each CDR3 protein once. The profile shows approximately 600,000 distinct CDR3 sequences, around two fifths of them singletons. The origin of this receptor is a human donor in good health (CMV status not recorded). Some clones in this sample may be carry-over from other donors' samples. The source was cultured PBMCs, collected from culture after CMV antigen stimulation. V gene TRBV7-2 combines with J gene TRBJ2-7; TRBD1 matches at 8 bases. Here the CDR3 reads CASSPGQGFSYEQYL. In DNA form, the CDR3 reads TGTGCCAGCAGCCCAGGACAGGGCTTCTCCTACGAGCAGTACTTA.